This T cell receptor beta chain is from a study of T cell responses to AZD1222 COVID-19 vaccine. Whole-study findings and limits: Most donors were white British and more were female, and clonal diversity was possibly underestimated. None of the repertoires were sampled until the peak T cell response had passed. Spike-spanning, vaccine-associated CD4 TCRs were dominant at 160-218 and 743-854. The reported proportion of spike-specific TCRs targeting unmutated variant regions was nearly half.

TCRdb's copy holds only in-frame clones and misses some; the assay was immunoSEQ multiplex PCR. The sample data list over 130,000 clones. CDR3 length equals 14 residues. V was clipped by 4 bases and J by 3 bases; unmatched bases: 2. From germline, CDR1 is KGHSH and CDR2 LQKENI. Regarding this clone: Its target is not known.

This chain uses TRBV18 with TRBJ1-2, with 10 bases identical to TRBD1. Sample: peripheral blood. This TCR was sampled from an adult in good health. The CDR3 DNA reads TGTGCCAGCTCACAAGGACAGGGGGACTATGGCTACACCTTC. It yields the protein CASSQGQGDYGYTF.